Many counts were recorded for the clone carrying this T cell receptor (beta chain). Its antigen remains unknown. The data were obtained in a study of metastatic and nonmetastatic thyroid tumors. Study-level results: Within blood and tumor, benign nodules reportedly had significantly lower TCR beta diversity than malignant thyroid tumors did.

TCRdb reprocessed the PCR reads using MiXCR. The table shows around 19,000 clones, with about a sixth occurring only once. V gave up 8 bases and J gave up 3 bases; unmatched junction bases: 9. This CDR3 is built from 15 residues. Germline CDR1 MNHEY, CDR2 SMNVEV (reference sequence). All patients were untreated before thyroid surgery. V usage is TRBV27 and J usage is TRBJ2-4; TRBD1 matches at 8 bases. Sequencing was performed on blood. The sequence was collected from a female donor with papillary thyroid cancer or a benign thyroid nodule (not recorded which). Some clones in this sample may be carry-over from other donors' samples. CDR3 in amino acids: CASADRGIVKNIQYF. In DNA form, the CDR3 reads TGTGCCAGCGCCGACAGGGGAATAGTCAAAAACATTCAGTACTTC.